This record covers a single T cell receptor beta chain. Antigen specificity is unknown. Only in-frame clones appear in the TCRdb table, and some are missing; sequencing was by immunoSEQ multiplex PCR. Of 150,000 or so clones listed, around nine tenths are singletons. The sample comes from a study of cytomegalovirus exposure and HLA in healthy donors. Study-wide results and caveats: The study flagged some 170 TCR beta chains as cytomegalovirus-associated.

CDR3 size: 14 residues. Trimming took 3 bases from V and 0 from J; bases not matched to a gene: 1. The germline CDR1 and CDR2 sequences are LGHNA and YSLEER. This receptor was taken from a man between 18 and 29 years old in good health and CMV-seropositive. The chain employs TRBV4-3 and TRBJ2-7; 8 nucleotides line up with TRBD1. Input material: PBMCs. In DNA form, the CDR3 reads TGCGCCAGCAGCCACGGACAGGGCTCCTACGAGCAGTACTTC. Its protein is CASSHGQGSYEQYF.